Listed below are T cell receptor beta chains from one sample, sequenced in a study of T cell changes during pregnancy in multiple sclerosis. The data were produced by immunoSEQ multiplex PCR, yet TCRdb's version contains in-frame clones alone and is incomplete. The repertoire holds some 71,000 clones, with about 91% as singletons. Material: CD4+ T cells from peripheral blood mononuclear cells, obtained in the third trimester of pregnancy. These TCRs come from a female donor in good health, enrolled as a control in a pregnancy study. Each CDR3 is given without its conserved first and last residue.

v_call cdr3_aa
TRBV15 ATSRGDSIGSNQPQH
TRBV19 ASSPTGVSGELF
TRBV6-5 ASSYDRILEKLF
TRBV7-9 ASSLNSNYGYT
TRBV15 ATSGPGGRGGYT
TRBV9 ASSAFQSGNDSPLH
TRBV30 AWTRQKNTEAF
TRBV5-6 ASSPVEGRISETQY
TRBV30 AWRRDLNTEAF
TRBV18 ASSPTITGGNGYT
TRBV7-2 ASSHTTQGREYGYT
TRBV1 TSSQDRRDSFMNTEAF
TRBV7-2 ASSLYTSYEQY
TRBV30 AWSVRVWGYT
TRBV4-2 ASSLKARDREAF
TRBV18 ASSPAGPSGGPYEQY
TRBV19 ASSVGGAVLNQPQH
TRBV6-1 ASGTSASTDTQY
TRBV7-2 ASSLGLGADTQY
TRBV13 ASTPRTSGGAGADTQY
TRBV19 ASSIGTGGLNTEAF
TRBV4-1 ASSQDSKSYLGAYNEQF
TRBV30 AWSVRAYGTGELF
TRBV7-2 ASSLAGGGTQY